The next 21 T cell receptor beta chains were all read from a single sample in a study of T cells in severe cutaneous drug reactions. TCR subtype-specific primers in iRepertoire multiplex PCR prepared libraries for bulk and single-cell sequencing. From its re-call of the multiplex PCR reads, TCRdb lists each CDR3 protein once, without DNA. In all, the sample yields tens of thousands of distinct CDR3 sequences. The donors had carbamazepine-induced Stevens-Johnson syndrome or toxic epidermal necrolysis. Sequencing input: PBMCs. All receptors derive from a human donor with toxic epidermal necrolysis, a severe cutaneous drug reaction.

The V and J genes are TRBV20-1 and TRBJ1-2; TCRdb gives TRBD1 as the D gene, but with no DNA this cannot be confirmed. Per the germline V gene, CDR1 is DFQATT and CDR2 is SNEGSKA (reference sequence). The CDR3 runs to 15 residues. The CDR3 loop reads CSANPYRDRNYGYTF.

The chain has TRBV5-4 and TRBJ1-1; TCRdb indicates TRBD1, and absent DNA this call remains unverified. The CDR3 sequence is 16 residues long. The germline V gene has CDR1 SGHNT and CDR2 YYREEE (reference sequence). The CDR3 is CASSLVPDREYTEAFF.

The chain uses TRBV14 and TRBJ2-1; TCRdb picks TRBD1, but there is no DNA to check that call. The CDR3 runs 14 residues. The germline CDR1 and CDR2 sequences are SGHDN and FVKESK. CDR3 loop: CASSQPGGYNEQFF.

This chain links TRBV19 with TRBJ2-6. The CDR3 spans 15 residues. Germline V gives CDR1 LNHDA, CDR2 SQIVND (reference sequence). CDR3 loop: CASSIVISGANVLTF. Full variable domain (remainder filled in from reference TRBV19 and TRBJ2-6): DGGITQSPKYLFRKEGQNVTLSCEQNLNHDAMYWYRQDPGQGLRLIYYSQIVNDFQKGDIAEGYSVSREKKESFPLTVTSAQKNPTAFYLCASSIVISGANVLTFGAGSRLTVL.

V gene TRBV7-9 combines with J gene TRBJ2-5. The germline V gene encodes CDR1 SEHNR and CDR2 FQNEAQ (reference sequence). This CDR3 region has 14 residues. CDR3 sequence: CASSLEREQETQYF.

This sequence joins TRBV28 and TRBJ2-1; the TCRdb call, TRBD2, lacks DNA for checking. CDR1 MDHEN and CDR2 SYDVKM come from the germline V gene. The CDR3 contains 14 residues. This CDR3 reads CASSLAGDYNEQFF.

This chain links TRBV27 with TRBJ2-3; TCRdb's D call of TRBD1 is untestable without DNA. CDR3 length: 15 residues. CDR1 and CDR2 from the germline V gene are MNHEY and SMNVEV (reference sequence). The CDR3 loop is CASSFDRGMADTQYF.

The chain uses TRBV25-1 and TRBJ2-1. The CDR3 runs to 13 residues. Germline CDR1 and CDR2: MGHDK and SYGVNS. The CDR3 reads CASNADVYNEQFF.

Considering frequency, this clonotype is medium-sized. This chain joins TRBV30 and TRBJ1-1. From germline, CDR1 is GTSNPN and CDR2 SVGIG (reference sequence). CDR3 length: 11 residues. CDR3 loop: CACRTTAEAFF.

The rearrangement joins TRBV28 to TRBJ2-5; the TCRdb call, TRBD2, lacks DNA for checking. The CDR3 is made up of 19 amino acids. Germline V gene lookup returns CDR1 MDHEN and CDR2 SYDVKM. The CDR3 sequence is CASSSIIPTSGYSQETQYF.

This chain connects TRBV7-9 to TRBJ1-1; TCRdb gives TRBD1 as the D gene, but with no DNA this cannot be confirmed. Germline V CDR1 and CDR2: SEHNR, FQNEAQ (reference sequence). There are 16 residues in the CDR3. The CDR3 here is CASSSGQGALNTEAFF.

This CDR3 reads CASSTTAYGYTF. This chain links TRBV28 with TRBJ1-2. Germline V gene sequence: CDR1 MDHEN, CDR2 SYDVKM. The CDR3 covers 12 residues.

This chain uses TRBV9 with TRBJ2-1; the D gene TCRdb calls, TRBD1, cannot be checked with no DNA. The CDR3 runs to 16 residues. Per germline, CDR1 SGDLS and CDR2 YYNGEE. The CDR3 sequence is CASSPSGGTGAGEQFF.

The V and J genes are TRBV6-5 and TRBJ2-3; as DNA is missing, the TRBD1 call by TCRdb cannot be tested. This CDR3 contains 14 residues. Germline values: CDR1 MNHEY, CDR2 SVGAGI. Here the CDR3 reads CASSYAQGTDTQYF.

The CDR3 loop is CASSETWAGLSYNEQFF. V is TRBV18 and J is TRBJ2-1; TCRdb's assignment of TRBD2 cannot be checked, as there is no DNA. CDR1 KGHSH and CDR2 LQKENI come from the germline V gene. The CDR3 is 17 amino acids.

This chain uses TRBV5-5 with TRBJ2-2; TCRdb's D gene call, TRBD2, goes unchecked for lack of DNA. Germline V gives CDR1 SGHKS, CDR2 YYEKEE (reference sequence). The CDR3 has 15 amino acids. The CDR3 loop is CASSLWREYTGELFF.

Judged by frequency, this clonotype is medium-sized (0.01 to 0.1%). The chain recombines TRBV6-2 or TRBV6-3 with TRBJ2-1; TCRdb indicates TRBD1, and absent DNA this call remains unverified. Germline-derived CDR1 and CDR2 are MNHEY and SVGEGT. The CDR3 contains 12 residues. CDR3 loop: CASRSGTRRIVF.

This chain links TRBV24-1 with TRBJ2-1. Germline V gene data show CDR1 as KGHDR and CDR2 as SFDVKD. This CDR3 comprises 15 residues. The CDR3 loop is CATSDNGLSYNEQFF.

V gene TRBV28 combines with J gene TRBJ1-1. Germline V gene data show CDR1 as MDHEN and CDR2 as SYDVKM. This CDR3 is 14 amino acids long. CDR3 amino acids: CASGRGGIRAEAFF.

The chain employs TRBV19 and TRBJ2-5; the D call from TCRdb, TRBD1, cannot be confirmed without DNA. Germline lookup yields CDR1 LNHDA and CDR2 SQIVND (reference sequence). This CDR3 has 16 residues. Here the CDR3 reads CASSIGGGFIQETQYF. The whole variable domain, filled in from reference TRBV19 and TRBJ2-5, reads DGGITQSPKYLFRKEGQNVTLSCEQNLNHDAMYWYRQDPGQGLRLIYYSQIVNDFQKGDIAEGYSVSREKKESFPLTVTSAQKNPTAFYLCASSIGGGFIQETQYFGPGTRLLVL.

This chain connects TRBV7-2 to TRBJ2-7; the TCRdb D gene call, TRBD1, has no DNA to confirm it. The CDR3 contains 15 residues. CDR1 is SGHTA and CDR2 is FQGNSA in the germline V gene. The CDR3 protein is CASSLGGAGRNEQYF.